This paragraph covers one T cell receptor (beta chain) sequence. Its antigen remains unidentified. A read error may produce the germline difference seen at one junction end. Buffy coats from healthy blood donors served as controls. Clones were read by immunoSEQ multiplex PCR, and TCRdb kept only the in-frame ones, dropping some. The data hold about 35,000 clones, with about four fifths observed a single time. The data derive from a study of STAT5B mutations in CD4+ large granular lymphocyte leukemia. Study outcomes and limitations: Without HLA matching, higher CD4+ than CD8+ T-LGLL clonality could reflect small sample size. No patients shared main leukemic clonotypes, though about 24% appeared at low frequency elsewhere.

Sequenced: CD4+ T cells from blood buffy coats. The receptor was derived from a human donor in good health.

CDR3 bases: TGTGCCAGCAGGATGAGCGGGAGCAGTCCCGAGCGGTACTTC. Its protein product is CASRMSGSSPERYF. J is TRBJ2-7 and V is TRBV6-5, with TRBD2 matching over 8 bases. This CDR3 has 14 amino acids. Germline V gene sequence: CDR1 MNHEY, CDR2 SVGAGI.